Listed below are T cell receptor beta chains from one sample, sequenced in a study of tumor-infiltrating T cells and Merkel cell polyomavirus. Repertoires were generated with immunoSEQ multiplex PCR, while TCRdb's copy carries only in-frame clones and drops some. Found here are around 25,000 clones, 87% of them singletons; the top ten hold about 2.7%. Sequenced sample: lymph node tissue. Receptors originate from a man in his fifties or sixties with Merkel cell carcinoma. Both conserved end residues are part of each CDR3.

TRBV2,CASLDEGGANVLTF
TRBV5-6,CASSLVGGQFYNEQFF
TRBV13,CASSLQSPGEQYF
TRBV19,CASRDRERGYTF
TRBV7-2,CASSLPRDSLSYNEQFF
TRBV28,CASSTTGVSTDTQYF
TRBV18,CASSPDPGYDSQFF
TRBV9,CASSTVGGNTEAFF
TRBV5-1,CASTTAAGGPTDTQYF
TRBV28,CASDRGSISYEQYF
TRBV29-1,CSARGGSGNEQFF
TRBV5-1,CASSLDGNQPQHF
TRBV5-4,CASSLVTGPLYEQYF
TRBV9,CASSVAIAGNTGELFF
TRBV19,CASSIDTAGTSGSGELFF
TRBV6-5,CASRLDSNDSPLHF
TRBV5-4,CASSRALAGYSYEQYF
TRBV5-4,CASSPGTSGRSVNEQFF
TRBV28,CASSTGGVSREQYF
TRBV10-3,CAISEPPDLVNEQFF
TRBV18,CASSPVGSSDSPLHF
TRBV27,CASRSGGADTQYF
TRBV7-2,CASSPQETQYF
TRBV11-2,CASSLEFGNNEKLFF
TRBV28,CASSSIYMRQGLRGYTF
TRBV7-2,CASSSADRGGGYTF